These 21 T cell receptor beta chains were all obtained from the same sample, sequenced in a study of blood T cells in healthy people across ages. A J-beta primer mix and a sample-barcoded 5' primer were used in a second PCR of roughly 6 to 11 cycles. One entry per CDR3 protein, called by TCRdb with MiXCR from the 5' RACE reads. Counted here are some 640,000 distinct CDR3 sequences, about half occurring once; the ten biggest clones make up 25% to 35%. The sample taken for sequencing was blood. The receptors derive from a woman aged 55 to 70 in good health.

The V and J genes are TRBV5-6 and TRBJ2-7, with a possible D match to TRBD1 (5 bases). Between the trimmed V and J ends, which lost 6 bases and 0 bases, there was a span of 19 bases. CDR1 SGHDT and CDR2 YYEEEE come from the germline V gene. This CDR3 has 16 residues. CDR3 coding DNA: TGTGCCAGCAACCACTTGGGAAAACAGGTCTCCTACGAGCAGTACTTC. This gives the protein CASNHLGKQVSYEQYF.

This clonotype was observed a few times. The chain employs TRBV4-3 and TRBJ1-4; tentative D call: TRBD1 (5 bases). Germline V lookup: CDR1 LGHNA, CDR2 YSLEER. This CDR3 comprises 16 residues. V lost 0 bases to trimming and J lost 8 bases, with 16 bases between them. In nucleotides, the CDR3 is TGCGCCAGCAGCCAAGATTTCCCAGGGTCGTGGGAAAAACTGTTTTTT. Protein: CASSQDFPGSWEKLFF.

The rearrangement uses TRBV7-2 and TRBJ2-7; D is ambiguous. The germline V gene has CDR1 SGHTA and CDR2 FQGNSA. The CDR3 is made up of 13 amino acids. V was pared by 5 bases and J by 3 bases, with 11 bases between. CDR3 DNA sequence: TGTGCCAGCAGCCTGACAAAGAACTACGAGCAGTACTTC. Translation: CASSLTKNYEQYF. Together with reference TRBV7-2 and TRBJ2-7, the CDR3 gives the full variable domain: GAGVSQSPSNKVTEKGKDVELRCDPISGHTALYWYRQSLGQGLEFLIYFQGNSAPDKSGLPSDRFSAERTGGSVSTLTIQRTQQEDSAVYLCASSLTKNYEQYFGPGTRLTVT.

This clonotype was detected only a few times. This chain joins TRBV20-1 and TRBJ2-3, with D perhaps matching TRBD1 or TRBD2 (7 bases each). Trimming pared 3 bases from V and 1 base from J, leaving 14 bases between. There are 15 residues in the CDR3. CDR1 and CDR2 (germline): DFQATT, SNEGSKA (reference sequence). The CDR3 bases are TGCAGTGCTAGGAAGGGGGCGGGGGGCACAGATACGCAGTATTTT. The encoded protein is CSARKGAGGTDTQYF.

This clonotype came up a few times. The chain joins TRBV20-1 to TRBJ2-7; tentatively, D is TRBD2 (6 bases). The end of the DNA fits TRBJ2-5 better, so the J call may be wrong. The CDR3 runs 13 residues. Looked up from germline, CDR1 is DFQATT and CDR2 is SNEGSKA (reference sequence). Here the CDR3 DNA reads TGCAGTGCTAGGGGCGGGAAGAGGGAGACCCAGTACTTC. It specifies CSARGGKRETQYF.

This clonotype was seen only once. The gene calls are TRBV28 and TRBJ1-2; 10 nucleotides agree with TRBD1. CDR3 length: 17 residues. Germline-derived CDR1 and CDR2 are MDHEN and SYDVKM. V shed 5 bases and J 2 bases; nucleotides not matched to a gene: 11. Here the CDR3 DNA reads TGTGCCAGCAGTAGCGCCGGGACAGGGGCCGACAACTATGGCTACACCTTC. Residues: CASSSAGTGADNYGYTF.

This chain joins TRBV3-1 and TRBJ2-5; D is ambiguous. The J call is doubtful: the DNA matches TRBJ2-7 better. Per the germline V gene, CDR1 is LGHDT and CDR2 is YNNKEL (reference sequence). This CDR3 has 14 amino acids. Here the CDR3 reads CASSQEGILYEQYF. The CDR3 coding sequence is TGTGCCAGCAGCCAAGAGGGCATCCTTTACGAGCAGTACTTC.

In this sample, this clonotype turned up many times. The gene calls are TRBV29-1 and TRBJ2-7; 14 bases map to TRBD2. J gave up 3 bases and V 5 bases, and 6 bases lay outside the gene matches. Per the germline V gene, CDR1 is SQVTM and CDR2 is ANQGSEA. The CDR3 has 15 residues. The DNA of the CDR3 is TGCAGCGTTTACAGACTAGCGGGAGGGATCTACGAGCAGTACTTC. This gives the protein CSVYRLAGGIYEQYF.

V and J are TRBV10-3 and TRBJ1-2; D gene ambiguous. Trimming pared 7 bases from V and 7 bases from J, leaving 16 bases between. CDR1 is ENHRY, CDR2 SYGVKD, per germline. The CDR3 covers 13 residues. The CDR3 DNA is TGTGCCATCATGGGGAGGCATGCTGCTGGCTACACCTTC. Its translation is CAIMGRHAAGYTF.

This clonotype has only a few counts. The rearrangement joins TRBV11-2 to TRBJ2-3, with D maybe TRBD2 (6 bases). The CDR3 consists of 14 residues. V was pared by 3 bases and J by 3 bases, with 10 bases between. CDR1 and CDR2 (germline): SGHAT, FQNNGV. This CDR3 is CASSFRGKTDTQYF. CDR3 coding DNA: TGTGCCAGCAGCTTCCGGGGGAAGACAGATACGCAGTATTTT.

This clonotype was counted ten times or more. In DNA form, the CDR3 reads TGTGCCAGCAGCGTCTCCGACGGGGGCGCTTACGAGCAGTACTTC. Its protein product is CASSVSDGGAYEQYF. This rearrangement joins TRBV9 to TRBJ2-7; D possibly uses TRBD1 or TRBD2 (6 bases each). The germline CDR1 and CDR2 sequences are SGDLS and YYNGEE. This CDR3 contains 15 residues. V lost 2 bases and J lost 4, with 16 bases in between.

Only a few counts were recorded for this clonotype. J is TRBJ1-2 and V is TRBV20-1; D not resolved. The CDR3 is 11 residues long. With 6 bases removed from V and 4 bases from J, the gap between germline ends came to 9 bases. From germline, CDR1 is DFQATT and CDR2 SNEGSKA (reference sequence). This chain's CDR3 is CSAHLGYGYTF. The DNA for the CDR3 is TGCAGTGCCCACCTTGGCTATGGCTACACCTTC.

The gene calls are TRBV3-1 and TRBJ2-4, with 9 bases fitting TRBD1. The tail of the sequence fits TRBJ2-5 better, so the J call may be wrong. The CDR3 extends over 15 amino acids. The germline V gene encodes CDR1 LGHDT and CDR2 YNNKEL (reference sequence). The CDR3 loop reads CASDSQGAHQGTQYF. For the CDR3, the DNA is TGTGCCAGCGATTCACAGGGGGCGCATCAGGGGACCCAGTACTTC.

As for this clonotype: Given a much more abundant clone one base away, this may be a read error. The V gene is TRBV29-1, the J gene TRBJ1-1; 7 nucleotides match TRBD1. The V segment lost 5 bases and the J segment 0 bases; nucleotides outside the gene matches: 3. Per germline, CDR1 SQVTM and CDR2 ANQGSEA. CDR3 size: 13 residues. Written as DNA, the CDR3 is TGCAGCGTTTTACAGGGGATGAACACTGAAGCTTTCTTT. This codes for CSVLQGMNTEAFF.

The V gene is TRBV2, the J gene TRBJ1-5, with 9 bases lining up with TRBD1. The CDR3 totals 15 residues. The germline V gene encodes CDR1 SNHLY and CDR2 FYNNEI. With V trimmed by 3 bases and J by 6 bases, 6 bases remained unmatched. The CDR3 DNA reads TGTGCCAGCAGTGAGGGCTGGACAGGGGCTCAGCCCCAGCATTTT. This codes for CASSEGWTGAQPQHF.

The chain joins TRBV20-1 to TRBJ2-5; 7 bases agree with TRBD2. Germline lookup yields CDR1 DFQATT and CDR2 SNEGSKA (reference sequence). V trimming: 0 bases; J trimming: 5 bases; junction bases outside the gene matches: 9. The CDR3 covers 15 residues. This CDR3 reads CSARDGEGGGETQYF. The CDR3 nucleotides are TGCAGTGCTAGAGATGGGGAGGGAGGCGGGGAGACCCAGTACTTC.

The rearrangement joins TRBV5-1 to TRBJ1-5, with D possibly TRBD1 on 5 matching bases. Trimming shortened V by 4 bases and J by 0 bases, and 11 bases separated the two germline ends. This CDR3 is built from 15 residues. From germline, CDR1 is SGHRS and CDR2 YFSETQ. The CDR3 loop is CASSPEGDSNQPQHF. The DNA of the CDR3 is TGCGCCAGCAGCCCCGAAGGGGATAGCAATCAGCCCCAGCATTTT. Filled out from reference TRBV5-1 and TRBJ1-5, the complete variable domain reads KAGVTQTPRYLIKTRGQQVTLSCSPISGHRSVSWYQQTPGQGLQFLFEYFSETQRNKGNFPGRFSGRQFSNSRSEMNVSTLELGDSALYLCASSPEGDSNQPQHFGDGTRLSIL.

This clonotype was counted only a few times. This sequence joins TRBV7-2 and TRBJ2-5; 11 positions match TRBD2. Germline CDR1 is SGHTA and CDR2 is FQGNSA. J was trimmed by 5 bases and V by 5 bases; bases with no gene match: 13. The CDR3 totals 17 residues. CDR3 nucleotide sequence: TGTGCCAGCAGCCATGGGCTAGCGGGAGGCTGGGGTGAGACCCAGTACTTC. Translating it yields CASSHGLAGGWGETQYF.

This clonotype was picked up a small number of times. The rearrangement uses TRBV7-9 and TRBJ2-4; D gene uncertain. The J call may be mistaken, given a closer DNA end match to TRBJ2-7. Germline lookup yields CDR1 SEHNR and CDR2 FQNEAQ (reference sequence). The CDR3 is 14 residues long. Here the CDR3 reads CASSFQSGPYEQYF. The CDR3 region has the DNA TGTGCCAGCAGCTTCCAGTCTGGCCCCTACGAGCAGTACTTC.

The gene calls are TRBV10-3 and TRBJ1-3; the match to TRBD1 covers 7 bases. V was clipped by 3 bases and J by 3 bases; unmatched bases: 11. This CDR3 region has 17 residues. Germline CDR1 is ENHRY and CDR2 is SYGVKD. CDR3 in DNA: TGTGCCATCAGTGAAGGTCCTTTAGACAGGGATGGAAACACCATATATTTT. It specifies CAISEGPLDRDGNTIYF.

This chain uses TRBV7-3 with TRBJ2-5; 9 nucleotides agree with TRBD1. This CDR3 region has 13 residues. Trimming at V came to 5 bases and at J to 5 bases, leaving 3 bases not matched to a gene. Looked up from germline, CDR1 is SGHTA and CDR2 is FQGTGA. CDR3 DNA: TGTGCCAGCAGCACTGGACAGGGGGAGACCCAGTACTTC. Translating it yields CASSTGQGETQYF.